The clone carrying this T cell receptor beta chain was counted a few times. What it binds is unknown. A second PCR of 7 to 11 cycles used a sample-barcoded 5' primer and a J-beta primer mix. One entry per CDR3 protein results from TCRdb running MiXCR on the 5' RACE reads. This table has about 380,000 distinct CDR3 sequences, 50% to 60% appearing once. These data originate in a study of blood T cells in healthy people across ages. Findings of the study overall: Donor CMV infection status was unknown, possibly confounding age-related changes in expanded clonotypes.

CDR3 size: 14 residues. With 5 bases removed from V and 0 bases from J, the gap between germline ends came to 12 bases. CDR1 SGDLS and CDR2 YYNGEE come from the germline V gene. The chain links TRBV9 to TRBJ2-7; D call uncertain. The origin of this receptor is a man between 60 and 75 years old in good health. Sequenced: blood. For the CDR3, the DNA is TGTGCCAGCAGTCGAGGACGGGCCTCCTACGAGCAGTACTTC. Its protein product is CASSRGRASYEQYF. The complete variable domain, with remaining parts taken from reference TRBV9 and TRBJ2-7, reads DSGVTQTPKHLITATGQRVTLRCSPRSGDLSVYWYQQSLDQGLQFLIQYYNGEERAKGNILERFSAQQFPDLHSELNLSSLELGDSALYFCASSRGRASYEQYFGPGTRLTVT.